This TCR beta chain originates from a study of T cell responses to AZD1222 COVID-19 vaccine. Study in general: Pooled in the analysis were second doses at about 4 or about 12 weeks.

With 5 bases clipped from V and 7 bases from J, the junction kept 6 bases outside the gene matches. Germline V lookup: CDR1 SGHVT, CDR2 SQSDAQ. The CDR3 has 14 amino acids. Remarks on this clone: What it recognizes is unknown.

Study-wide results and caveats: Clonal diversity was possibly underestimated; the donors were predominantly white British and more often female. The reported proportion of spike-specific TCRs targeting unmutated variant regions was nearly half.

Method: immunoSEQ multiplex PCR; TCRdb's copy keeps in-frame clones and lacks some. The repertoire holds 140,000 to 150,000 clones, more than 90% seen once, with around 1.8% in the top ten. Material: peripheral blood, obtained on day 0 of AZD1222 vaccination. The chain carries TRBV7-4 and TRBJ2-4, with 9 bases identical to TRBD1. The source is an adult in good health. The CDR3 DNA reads TGTGCCAGCAGCAGAGGGACAGGGAAGAACATTCAGTACTTC. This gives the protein CASSRGTGKNIQYF.